The entry below gives a single T cell receptor beta chain sequence along with its context. This receptor's antigen is unknown. Base qualities are missing; no much larger clone stands one base away. These data belong to a study of blood T cell repertoires in COVID-19 (dated by TCRdb to 2019 to 2021). Concerning the study at large: Collaborator samples came from the United States, Italy and Spain and covered acute and convalescent phases of COVID-19. The samples were drawn from two sources: the first 160 participants of the ongoing ImmuneRACE study, and fewer than 1,500 subjects contributed by 6 global collaborators. Where HLA class I and class II types were available, the types were taken from metadata supplied by the sample provider, not from assay-based typing. A freely available public database, intended as a resource for researchers studying the immune response to SARS-CoV-2, is where the repertoires were released. The material from the prospective study consisted of cDNA or gDNA derived from T cells, B-cell-depleted T cells, or PBMCs. Nearly every sample came with metadata listing a de-identified subject ID, COVID-19 status, age in years and sex. The dataset comprised deeply sampled blood TCRbeta repertoires from subjects exposed to, actively infected with, or recovered from COVID-19. Summary of the overall study and its limitations: Clinical and demographic metadata were provided uncurated, with the amount varying by source and participant.

Whole blood was collected in K2EDTA tubes by collaborating institutions according to the institutions' own protocols. Collaborator samples were shipped for TCRbeta analysis as frozen whole blood, isolated PBMCs, or DNA extracted from either sample type. A distance of 6 bases separates the germline ends of V and J, which lose 2 bases and 1 base respectively. The CDR3 has 14 amino acids, counting the end cysteine and phenylalanine. The CDR3 DNA has 42 bases and is translated from base 1. Per the germline V gene, MNHEY is the CDR1 and SVGEGT is the CDR2. The immunoSEQ Assay, a bias-controlled multiplex PCR, was used to amplify TCRbeta CDR3 regions from genomic DNA. Turning to the authors' computational methods: Nucleated cell counts per sample were estimated from amplification of reference gene primers within the assay. Sequence reads were collapsed and filtered to measure the absolute abundance of every unique TCRbeta CDR3 rearrangement. For each sample, productive Simpson clonality was calculated as the square root of Simpson's diversity index across productive rearrangements. Entries here come from immuneACCESS through TCRdb and include only in-frame sequences with V and J called. Some clones fail to appear in such tables; in the studies checked, an unresolved V gene covers under half of the shortfall, and the cause of the remainder is unknown. The DNA gave D and trimming, while V, J and clone size come from that table. The table for this sample lists 65,000 to 95,000 clones; 84% of them were counted only once. 20% to 25% of the sample is taken by the ten largest.

Sequencing used peripheral blood. The receptor comes from a woman in her forties or fifties with acute or convalescent COVID-19. The sequence is built from TRBV6-2 or TRBV6-3 and TRBJ1-5; the D gene cannot be named for sure. The nucleotides are TGTGCCAGCAGTTACGAACGGAGCAATCAGCCCCAGCATTTT. The resulting protein is CASSYERSNQPQHF.